A few counts support the clone carrying this TCR beta chain. Then a second PCR, running about 6 to 12 cycles, was carried out with a sample-barcoded 5' primer and a J-beta primer mix. TCRdb reprocessed the 5' RACE reads with MiXCR, giving one entry per CDR3 protein. The table shows around 500,000 distinct CDR3 sequences, with about 27% occurring only once. These data belong to a study of blood T cells in healthy people across ages. The sample, roughly 9.5 milliliters of peripheral blood, was drawn from each donor. CDR1 and CDR2 from the germline V gene are SEHNR and FQNEAQ (reference sequence). CDR3 length: 15 residues. V lost 4 bases and J lost 5; bases outside the gene matches: 8. The data also belong to a second study, concerning T cells of mothers and their children. That work adds: Donation came from a few healthy Caucasian mothers together with their six children.

Input material: blood. The chain couples TRBV7-9 to TRBJ2-7; 10 bases are a match to TRBD1. This TCR was sampled from a boy between 2 and 10 years old in good health. The CDR3 region has the DNA TGTGCCAGCAGCTCCCGGGACAGGGGAAGGAACGAGCAGTACTTC. It specifies CASSSRDRGRNEQYF.